This entry lists 28 T cell receptor beta chains sequenced from one sample in a study of blood T cell repertoires in COVID-19. Clones were sequenced by immunoSEQ multiplex PCR, and TCRdb holds only the in-frame ones, with some missing. The sample contains around 460,000 clones, about 87% of which appear only once. Sequences were obtained from peripheral blood. The receptor source for this set is a man aged 18 to 30 with COVID-19, enrolled during active disease.

This clone was picked up a small number of times. The CDR3 here is CASSLTGSEEKLFF. For the CDR3, the DNA is TGTGCCAGCAGTTTGACAGGGAGCGAAGAAAAACTGTTTTTT. The chain uses TRBV27 and TRBJ1-4; the match to TRBD1 covers 7 bases. V lost 3 bases to trimming and J lost 8 bases; unmatched junction nucleotides: 6. CDR1 and CDR2 from the germline V gene are MNHEY and SMNVEV (reference sequence). The CDR3 loop spans 14 amino acids.

The V and J genes are TRBV10-1 and TRBJ2-1; 8 bases are shared with TRBD2. V was pared by 5 bases and J by 6 bases, with 6 bases of the junction left unmatched. Per germline, CDR1 WNHNN and CDR2 SYGVQD (reference sequence). The CDR3 loop spans 14 amino acids. The CDR3 sequence: CASSRGGKGNEQFF. In nucleotides, the CDR3 is TGCGCCAGCAGTCGCGGGGGGAAAGGCAATGAGCAGTTCTTC.

This clone was observed a handful of times. The chain recombines TRBV7-9 with TRBJ1-3; D is possibly TRBD1 (6 bases). With 5 bases removed from V and 4 bases from J, the gap between germline ends came to 12 bases. The CDR3 totals 14 residues. Germline assignment: CDR1 SEHNR and CDR2 FQNEAQ (reference sequence). CDR3: CASSRETGGNTIYF. CDR3 coding DNA: TGTGCCAGCAGCCGTGAAACAGGGGGAAACACCATATATTTT.

As DNA, the CDR3 is TGTGCCAGCAGCTTATCTAGGTCAGATACGCAGTATTTT. Encoded protein: CASSLSRSDTQYF. The chain links TRBV7-6 to TRBJ2-3; D is unresolved. CDR3 length: 13 amino acids. CDR1 SGHVS and CDR2 FNYEAQ come from the germline V gene. Trimming took off 2 bases at V and 4 bases at J, with 7 bases between the two ends.

The chain has TRBV27 and TRBJ2-1; 9 bases align to TRBD2. Germline V gene data show CDR1 as MNHEY and CDR2 as SMNVEV (reference sequence). V lost 3 bases to trimming and J lost 6 bases; unmatched junction nucleotides: 9. This CDR3 contains 16 residues. The CDR3 is CASSFTAGGDGNEQFF. The CDR3, as DNA: TGTGCCAGCAGTTTTACTGCGGGAGGGGATGGCAATGAGCAGTTCTTC.

The chain links TRBV2 to TRBJ1-1, with a weak D call TRBD1 (6 bases). The CDR3 contains 16 residues. Germline lookup yields CDR1 SNHLY and CDR2 FYNNEI. V shed 3 bases and J shed 5 bases, with 19 bases lying between them. The CDR3 coding sequence is TGTGCCAGCAGTGAGTTCCGGGGGGCGGTAGGGACTGAAGCTTTCTTT. Protein: CASSEFRGAVGTEAFF.

The sample holds one count of this clone. V usage is TRBV5-1 and J usage is TRBJ1-1; 7 bases agree with TRBD1. The CDR3 spans 15 residues. The germline CDR1 and CDR2 sequences are SGHRS and YFSETQ. The V segment lost 3 bases and the J segment 1 base; nucleotides outside the gene matches: 6. The CDR3 DNA sequence: TGCGCCAGCAGCTCCCTACAGGGGAAGAACACTGAAGCTTTCTTT. Its translation is CASSSLQGKNTEAFF.

CDR3 sequence reads: CASSFGDPFGYTF. The DNA of the CDR3 is TGTGCCAGCAGCTTTGGAGACCCCTTTGGCTACACCTTC. This sequence joins TRBV7-8 and TRBJ1-2, with D unresolved. The length of the CDR3 is 13 residues. Germline lookup yields CDR1 SGHVS and CDR2 FQNEAQ. Trimming left V 3 bases short and J 7 bases short, with 12 bases between.

V is TRBV11-2 and J is TRBJ2-2, with D possibly matching TRBD2 (6 bases). CDR1 SGHAT and CDR2 FQNNGV come from the germline V gene. This CDR3 region has 13 residues. V lost 5 bases to trimming and J lost 7 bases, with 11 bases between them. CDR3 sequence reads: CASSPREHGELFF. The CDR3 bases are TGTGCCAGCAGCCCACGGGAGCACGGGGAGCTGTTTTTT.

The genes are TRBV5-4 and TRBJ2-1, with D possibly TRBD1 on 6 matching bases. This CDR3 has 15 residues. V lost 0 bases, J lost 7 bases, and 14 bases lay in between. Germline V gene lookup returns CDR1 SGHNT and CDR2 YYREEE (reference sequence). DNA for the CDR3: TGTGCCAGCAGCTTGGCGCAGGGGCGTCGGAATGAGCAGTTCTTC. Protein sequence: CASSLAQGRRNEQFF.

There are a few counts of this clone. Other nucleotide sequences in the sample specify the same CDR3. The gene calls are TRBV9 and TRBJ2-3; D gene unclear. The V end lost 0 bases, the J end lost 0 bases, and 2 bases lay between the germline ends. The CDR3 is 13 residues long. Germline V gives CDR1 SGDLS, CDR2 YYNGEE. CDR3 loop: CASSVASTDTQYF. CDR3 coding DNA: TGTGCCAGCAGCGTAGCAAGCACAGATACGCAGTATTTT.

The chain uses TRBV7-6 and TRBJ2-3; 9 bases map to TRBD2. Germline loops: CDR1 SGHVS, CDR2 FNYEAQ. The length of the CDR3 is 17 residues. J gave up 5 bases and V 1 base, and 10 bases lay outside the gene matches. The CDR3 DNA reads TGTGCCAGCAGCTTAGGAGGCGGGGGGGCCGGTGGAGATACGCAGTATTTT. It specifies CASSLGGGGAGGDTQYF.

The rearrangement uses TRBV27 and TRBJ2-7; weak D call: TRBD1 (6 bases). The CDR3 totals 15 residues. CDR1 is MNHEY, CDR2 SMNVEV, per germline (reference sequence). The V gene lost 7 bases and the J gene lost 1 base, with 17 bases spanning the gap. CDR3 sequence (DNA): TGTGCCAGCACCTATTCTAGGGACACATCCTACGAGCAGTACTTC. Its protein is CASTYSRDTSYEQYF.

This clone was recorded many times. V and J are TRBV6-6 and TRBJ1-2, with D tentatively TRBD1 (6 bases). This CDR3 comprises 15 residues. Germline lookup yields CDR1 MNHNY and CDR2 SVGAGI (reference sequence). The V and J ends lost 0 bases and 8 bases respectively, with 16 bases between them. The CDR3 sequence: CASSYSTTGSVGYTF. The CDR3 region has the DNA TGTGCCAGCAGTTACTCCACCACAGGGTCAGTCGGCTACACCTTC.

The rearrangement links TRBV6-6 to TRBJ1-1, with D tentatively TRBD1 (5 bases). Looked up from germline, CDR1 is MNHNY and CDR2 is SVGAGI (reference sequence). This CDR3 contains 14 residues. V was pared by 5 bases and J by 6 bases, with 16 bases between. The CDR3 bases are TGTGCCAGCAGTCTGGCGGGGGTTTCCGCTGAAGCTTTCTTT. As protein: CASSLAGVSAEAFF.

The rearrangement joins TRBV4-1 to TRBJ2-3; D perhaps matches TRBD1 (5 bases). The germline V gene has CDR1 MGHRA and CDR2 YSYEKL. The V end was cut by 0 bases, the J end by 0 bases, with 7 bases between. The length of the CDR3 is 15 residues. The CDR3 nucleotides read TGCGCCAGCAGCCAAGAACAGGATAGCACAGATACGCAGTATTTT. It is translated as CASSQEQDSTDTQYF.

The chain combines TRBV7-6 with TRBJ2-7, with a tentative D call TRBD1 (6 bases). The CDR3 spans 16 residues. The V gene's germline CDR1 is SGHVS and CDR2 FNYEAQ. Trimming took off 5 bases at V and 7 bases at J, with 24 bases between the two ends. The CDR3 DNA reads TGTGCCAGCAGCGCGGTGTACCGGGAAACCACAGGGGAGCAGTACTTC. Amino acids: CASSAVYRETTGEQYF.

In its sample, this clone was seen once. J is TRBJ1-2 and V is TRBV6-5; D possibly corresponds to TRBD1 (5 bases). The V end was cut by 8 bases, the J end by 12 bases, with 28 bases between. The germline V gene has CDR1 MNHEY and CDR2 SVGAGI. The CDR3 totals 15 residues. CDR3 sequence reads: CASLPSGHQTMRHTF. CDR3 nucleotide sequence: TGTGCCAGCCTCCCTAGTGGACACCAGACGATGAGGCACACCTTC.

The V call is TRBV7-3, the J call TRBJ2-3; 7 nucleotides align to TRBD2. V trimming: 3 bases; J trimming: 2 bases; junction bases outside the gene matches: 5. Looked up from germline, CDR1 is SGHTA and CDR2 is FQGTGA. The length of the CDR3 is 15 residues. The CDR3 coding sequence is TGTGCCAGCAGCTTGGGACTACCAAACACAGATACGCAGTATTTT. Protein: CASSLGLPNTDTQYF.

The V and J genes are TRBV25-1 and TRBJ2-2, with 8 bases aligning to TRBD2. Losses at the gene ends were 3 bases for V and 5 bases for J; bases not matched to a gene: 8. The CDR3 sequence is 16 residues long. The V gene's germline CDR1 is MGHDK and CDR2 SYGVNS. CDR3 DNA sequence: TGTGCCAGCAGTGAGTACGGGGCTAGCGGGACCGGGGAGCTGTTTTTT. Its translation: CASSEYGASGTGELFF. Complete variable domain (other parts from reference TRBV25-1 and TRBJ2-2): EADIYQTPRYLVIGTGKKITLECSQTMGHDKMYWYQQDPGMELHLIHYSYGVNSTEKGDLSSESTVSRIRTEHFPLTLESARPSHTSQYLCASSEYGASGTGELFFGEGSRLTVL.

The sample holds one count of this clone. The chain employs TRBV6-5 and TRBJ1-1; D remains ambiguous. CDR3 length equals 14 residues. Looked up from germline, CDR1 is MNHEY and CDR2 is SVGAGI. V was clipped by 6 bases and J by 7 bases, with 18 bases between them. The CDR3 sequence: CASRLGRGAVEAFF. The CDR3 region has the DNA TGTGCCAGCAGGTTGGGCCGGGGAGCCGTTGAAGCTTTCTTT.

The V call is TRBV6-5, the J call TRBJ2-7; the D gene is possibly TRBD2 (5 bases). Trimming cost V 8 bases and J 2 bases, with 16 bases left between them. CDR3 length: 14 amino acids. Germline values: CDR1 MNHEY, CDR2 SVGAGI. The CDR3 DNA reads TGTGCCAGCCGAGGTGGGAGTGGACCCTACGAGCAGTACTTC. Residues: CASRGGSGPYEQYF.

CDR3 region: CASSDGHYNRDRGRREQFF. The DNA of the CDR3 is TGTGCCAGCAGTGACGGACACTACAACCGGGACAGGGGGCGCCGAGAGCAGTTCTTC. V gene TRBV6-1 combines with J gene TRBJ2-1; TRBD1 matches 12 bases. CDR3 size: 19 residues. J lost 10 bases, V lost 3 bases, and 19 bases had no gene match. CDR1 is MNHNS and CDR2 is SASEGT in the germline V gene.

This clone appeared once. This chain connects TRBV19 to TRBJ1-2; the D gene is possibly TRBD1 (6 bases). Germline assignment: CDR1 LNHDA and CDR2 SQIVND (reference sequence). V was cut by 1 base and J by 6 bases, with 9 bases left in between. The CDR3 totals 13 residues. CDR3 nucleotides: TGTGCCAGTAGTATAGGGGCAGGGGATGGCTACACCTTC. Translated: CASSIGAGDGYTF.

The V and J genes are TRBV10-2 and TRBJ1-2; D is ambiguous. There are 13 residues in the CDR3. The V end lost 0 bases, the J end lost 5 bases, and 7 bases lay between the germline ends. CDR1 and CDR2 from the germline V gene are WSHSY and SAAADI. CDR3 in DNA: TGCGCCAGCAGTGAGTCATCACGGTATGGCTACACCTTC. This sequence encodes CASSESSRYGYTF.

This chain joins TRBV19 and TRBJ2-2, with 10 bases fitting TRBD1. With V trimmed by 6 bases and J by 4 bases, 5 bases remained unmatched. The V gene's germline CDR1 is LNHDA and CDR2 SQIVND (reference sequence). This CDR3 comprises 15 residues. This chain's CDR3 is CASRTGQGITGELFF. The CDR3 DNA reads as TGTGCCAGTAGGACGGGACAGGGGATCACCGGGGAGCTGTTTTTT.

The chain links TRBV6-5 to TRBJ2-1; 11 positions match TRBD2. The CDR3 extends over 15 amino acids. Germline V gene lookup returns CDR1 MNHEY and CDR2 SVGAGI. Losses at the gene ends were 7 bases for V and 5 bases for J; bases not matched to a gene: 7. CDR3 sequence (DNA): TGTGCCAGCAATAAGCTAGCGGGGGGTAACAATGAGCAGTTCTTC. Protein sequence: CASNKLAGGNNEQFF.

The chain employs TRBV7-2 and TRBJ1-5; the match to TRBD1 covers 12 bases. The germline V gene has CDR1 SGHTA and CDR2 FQGNSA. The CDR3 runs to 16 residues. V shed 4 bases, J shed 5 bases, and the junction held 6 bases outside the gene matches. The CDR3 spells CASSSLGTGGDQPQHF. Here the CDR3 DNA reads TGTGCCAGCAGCTCCCTTGGGACAGGGGGCGATCAGCCCCAGCATTTT.